Shown below are 27 T cell receptor beta chains from a single sample sequenced in a study of cytomegalovirus exposure and HLA in healthy donors. Researchers ran the PCR with 60 Vbeta and 13 Jbeta primers. Profiled with immunoSEQ multiplex PCR; TCRdb holds only in-frame clones, not every one. The sample includes about 130,000 clones, about 11% of them seen just once. Material for sequencing was PBMCs. The receptors come from a woman aged 18 to 35 in good health and CMV-seropositive.

The chain links TRBV29-1 to TRBJ2-1, with TRBD1 as a possible D gene (6 bases). CDR1 is SQVTM, CDR2 ANQGSEA, per germline. Trimming took off 0 bases at V and 3 bases at J, with 15 bases between the two ends. The CDR3 is 16 amino acids. The chain's CDR3 is CSVEDHGGGLYNEQFF. The DNA of the CDR3 is TGCAGCGTTGAAGATCATGGGGGCGGGCTCTACAATGAGCAGTTCTTC.

The chain joins TRBV13 to TRBJ2-1; TRBD2 agrees at 12 bases. The trim removed 1 base at V and 9 bases at J, leaving 7 bases unmatched. The CDR3 length is 16 residues. Germline-derived CDR1 and CDR2 are PRHDT and FYEKMQ (reference sequence). In DNA, the CDR3 is TGTGCCAGCAGCTTAGCAACTAGCGGGAGGTCGGCTGAGCAGTTCTTC. It is translated as CASSLATSGRSAEQFF.

This clone was counted a few times. The chain is built from TRBV5-1 and TRBJ2-2; D might be TRBD2 (5 bases). The germline gives CDR1 SGHRS, CDR2 YFSETQ. The CDR3 is 13 residues long. V was clipped by 8 bases and J by 3 bases, with 11 bases between them. DNA for the CDR3: TGCGCCAGTTCCGGGGAGCACACCGGGGAGCTGTTTTTT. This encodes CASSGEHTGELFF.

This clone appeared a few times. The J gene is TRBJ1-1, the V gene TRBV15; D is uncertain. Germline assignment: CDR1 LNHNV and CDR2 YYDKDF (reference sequence). The CDR3 length is 14 residues. The V end lost 0 bases, the J end lost 4 bases, and 9 bases lay between the germline ends. As DNA, the CDR3 is TGTGCCACCAGCAGAGATGAGGCCCTCACTGAAGCTTTCTTT. The encoded protein is CATSRDEALTEAFF.

This clone was picked up a small number of times. The chain links TRBV2 to TRBJ2-1; D gene uncertain. Per the germline V gene, CDR1 is SNHLY and CDR2 is FYNNEI. The V end lost 9 bases, the J end lost 7 bases, and 19 bases lay between the germline ends. The length of the CDR3 is 14 residues. CDR3 DNA sequence: TGTGCCAGTGCACCGTCGCTCCCAGGAAATGAGCAGTTCTTC. Its translation is CASAPSLPGNEQFF.

The chain uses TRBV6-5 and TRBJ2-7; TRBD2 is a possible D gene (6 bases). In germline, CDR1 is MNHEY, CDR2 SVGAGI. This CDR3 region has 15 residues. V lost 3 bases to trimming and J lost 1 base, with 13 bases between them. In DNA, the CDR3 is TGTGCCAGCAGTTATTCCCTAGCGAGGTCCTACGAGCAGTACTTC. This encodes CASSYSLARSYEQYF.

In its sample, this clone was seen a few times. The J gene is TRBJ2-7, the V gene TRBV7-6; D is possibly TRBD2 (6 bases). The CDR3 totals 16 residues. Germline V gene sequence: CDR1 SGHVS, CDR2 FNYEAQ. Trimming shortened V by 5 bases and J by 6 bases, and 23 bases separated the two germline ends. In DNA form, the CDR3 reads TGTGCCAGCAGCGGACTACGAGCTCCCTCTCTCGGCGAGCAGTACTTC. Translation gives CASSGLRAPSLGEQYF. The full variable domain, in which reference TRBV7-6 and TRBJ2-7 provide the parts outside the CDR3, is GAGVSQSPRYKVTKRGQDVALRCDPISGHVSLYWYRQALGQGPEFLTYFNYEAQQDKSGLPNDRFSAERPEGSISTLTIQRTEQRDSAMYRCASSGLRAPSLGEQYFGPGTRLTVT.

The sample holds a few counts of this clone. This chain uses TRBV11-3 with TRBJ2-7, with D perhaps matching TRBD1 (5 bases). CDR1 is SGHNT, CDR2 YENEEA, per germline. The V end was cut by 5 bases, the J end by 4 bases, with 15 bases between. This CDR3 is 14 amino acids long. In DNA, the CDR3 is TGTGCCAGCAGCAAAAACCCGACAGATTACGAGCAGTACTTC. Protein: CASSKNPTDYEQYF.

CDR3 residues: CSVAGQGKSGELFF. The CDR3 DNA reads as TGCAGCGTTGCCGGACAGGGGAAGTCCGGGGAGCTGTTTTTT. V usage is TRBV29-1 and J usage is TRBJ2-2; 9 nucleotides align to TRBD1. Germline CDR1 and CDR2: SQVTM and ANQGSEA. The junction had 6 bases not matched to a gene; V was cut back by 4 bases and J by 6 bases. The CDR3 consists of 14 residues.

The chain carries TRBV15 and TRBJ1-5, with D hard to call. Germline V CDR1 and CDR2: LNHNV, YYDKDF (reference sequence). V lost 0 bases and J lost 6, with 9 bases in between. The CDR3 loop spans 14 amino acids. The CDR3, as DNA: TGTGCCACCAGCAGAGAATCTGCCGGTCAGCCCCAGCATTTT. Translating gives CATSRESAGQPQHF.

DNA for the CDR3: TGTGCCAGCAGCTTGGATTTAGCGGGAGGAGCAAATGAGCAGTTCTTC. Translated: CASSLDLAGGANEQFF. The chain recombines TRBV5-6 with TRBJ2-1, with 10 bases lining up with TRBD2. There are 16 residues in the CDR3. The trim removed 0 bases at V and 7 bases at J, leaving 7 bases unmatched. Germline V gene sequence: CDR1 SGHDT, CDR2 YYEEEE.

This clone was recorded a few times. The chain couples TRBV5-8 to TRBJ1-5, with D possibly TRBD1 on 5 matching bases. This CDR3 has 15 amino acids. Germline-derived CDR1 and CDR2 are SGHTS and YDEGEE. V lost 3 bases and J lost 1, with 11 bases in between. The CDR3 spells CASSSTRGSNQPQHF. The CDR3 DNA reads as TGTGCCAGCAGCTCGACCCGGGGGAGCAATCAGCCCCAGCATTTT.

This clone turned up a few times. The V call is TRBV4-1, the J call TRBJ2-1; D might be TRBD2 (5 bases). Germline V CDR1 and CDR2: MGHRA, YSYEKL. Trimming removed 4 bases from V and 2 bases from J, with 15 bases in between. CDR3 length: 16 residues. The CDR3 coding sequence is TGCGCCAGCAGCCCCTATCGAGCGGATGCCTACAATGAGCAGTTCTTC. It yields the protein CASSPYRADAYNEQFF.

This clone was counted a few times. The V gene is TRBV6-1, the J gene TRBJ1-3; 7 positions agree with TRBD1. CDR1 and CDR2 from the germline V gene are MNHNS and SASEGT. Losses at the gene ends were 5 bases for V and 4 bases for J; bases not matched to a gene: 2. The CDR3 has 13 amino acids. Here the CDR3 DNA reads TGTGCCAGCAGTACAGGGGCGGGAAACACCATATATTTT. This gives the protein CASSTGAGNTIYF.

This clone was seen more than once but under ten times. The chain is built from TRBV6-5 and TRBJ2-5, with a tentative D call TRBD2 (5 bases). The germline V and J ends were trimmed by 3 bases and 1 base, with 12 bases remaining between them. The CDR3 totals 15 residues. From germline, CDR1 is MNHEY and CDR2 SVGAGI. CDR3 sequence (DNA): TGTGCCAGCAGTTATGTTGCGACTACCCAAGAGACCCAGTACTTC. Translated, it gives CASSYVATTQETQYF.

The gene calls are TRBV19 and TRBJ2-5; D perhaps matches TRBD1 (6 bases). CDR1 is LNHDA and CDR2 is SQIVND in the germline V gene (reference sequence). Deletions cut 5 bases from V and 4 bases from J, with 23 bases between. This CDR3 is built from 17 residues. The CDR3 here is CASSPFRPGQSGETQYF. CDR3 DNA sequence: TGTGCCAGTAGTCCGTTTCGTCCCGGACAGTCAGGAGAGACCCAGTACTTC.

The chain uses TRBV2 and TRBJ2-7, with TRBD1 as a possible D gene (7 bases). CDR1 SNHLY and CDR2 FYNNEI come from the germline V gene. Trimming pared 5 bases from V and 5 bases from J, leaving 22 bases between. The CDR3 is 16 amino acids. CDR3 loop: CASSQGRWDSRNEQYF. CDR3 DNA: TGTGCCAGCAGTCAAGGGAGGTGGGACAGCCGAAACGAGCAGTACTTC.

This clone showed up just once. This rearrangement joins TRBV4-2 to TRBJ2-7, with unresolved D. CDR1 is LGHNA and CDR2 is YNFKEQ in the germline V gene. The CDR3 spans 14 residues. Trimming shortened V by 0 bases and J by 5 bases, and 11 bases separated the two germline ends. The CDR3 sequence: CASSQDQDQDEQYF. For the CDR3, the DNA is TGTGCCAGCAGCCAAGATCAGGATCAAGACGAGCAGTACTTC.

V usage is TRBV5-1 and J usage is TRBJ2-2; D might be TRBD1 (5 bases). The CDR3 is 16 amino acids. Germline lookup yields CDR1 SGHRS and CDR2 YFSETQ. Trimming took off 0 bases at V and 2 bases at J, with 11 bases between the two ends. CDR3 residues: CASSLGPGLNTGELFF. DNA for the CDR3: TGCGCCAGCAGCTTGGGGCCAGGGTTAAACACCGGGGAGCTGTTTTTT.

There are a few counts of this clone. This sample also contains other DNA sequences that code for the same CDR3. The chain carries TRBV9 and TRBJ2-1; maybe TRBD2 (6 bases). Trimming took off 2 bases at V and 1 base at J, with 10 bases between the two ends. Germline values: CDR1 SGDLS, CDR2 YYNGEE. The CDR3 sequence is 15 residues long. The CDR3: CASSVGGLSYNEQFF. CDR3 DNA sequence: TGTGCCAGCAGCGTGGGGGGTTTGTCCTACAATGAGCAGTTCTTC.

This clone was seen a handful of times. The chain has TRBV28 and TRBJ2-2, with D possibly matching TRBD2 (7 bases). Germline CDR1 MDHEN, CDR2 SYDVKM. Trimming removed 11 bases from V and 3 bases from J, with 19 bases in between. The CDR3 is 15 residues long. CDR3 in amino acids: CALSRGGQDTGELFF. CDR3 sequence (DNA): TGTGCCTTATCAAGGGGGGGGCAGGACACCGGGGAGCTGTTTTTT.

This clone was picked up a small number of times. The rearrangement uses TRBV19 and TRBJ2-3; possibly TRBD1 for D (5 bases). The CDR3 runs to 15 residues. Germline CDR1 reads LNHDA; CDR2 reads SQIVND (reference sequence). Deletions cut 2 bases from V and 4 bases from J, with 13 bases between. CDR3 sequence reads: CASSISPRGPDTQYF. In nucleotides, the CDR3 is TGTGCCAGTAGTATATCCCCTAGGGGTCCAGATACGCAGTATTTT. The whole variable domain, remainder taken from reference TRBV19 and TRBJ2-3, is DGGITQSPKYLFRKEGQNVTLSCEQNLNHDAMYWYRQDPGQGLRLIYYSQIVNDFQKGDIAEGYSVSREKKESFPLTVTSAQKNPTAFYLCASSISPRGPDTQYFGPGTRLTVL.

The genes are TRBV30 and TRBJ2-1; weak D call: TRBD1 (6 bases). V shed 5 bases and J shed 2 bases, with 13 bases lying between them. The CDR3 totals 14 residues. Germline V lookup: CDR1 GTSNPN, CDR2 SVGIG (reference sequence). As DNA, the CDR3 is TGTGCCTGGGGTACAGGGAATGCCTACAATGAGCAGTTCTTC. Protein: CAWGTGNAYNEQFF.

This clone was found a few times. The chain links TRBV19 to TRBJ1-2; the D gene is possibly TRBD1 (5 bases). Germline V gene lookup returns CDR1 LNHDA and CDR2 SQIVND (reference sequence). Trimming took 6 bases from V and 0 from J, leaving 8 bases between them. CDR3 size: 13 residues. This CDR3 is CASRSGTNYGYTF. DNA for the CDR3: TGTGCCAGTAGATCAGGGACTAACTATGGCTACACCTTC.

This clone was detected a few times. The chain carries TRBV27 and TRBJ2-2, with TRBD2 identical over 7 bases. The CDR3 length is 15 residues. V shed 6 bases, J shed 7 bases, and the junction held 11 bases outside the gene matches. CDR1 and CDR2 (germline): MNHEY, SMNVEV (reference sequence). CDR3 nucleotide sequence: TGTGCCAGCAGCCCGGAGCCTAGCGGAGACGGGGAGCTGTTTTTT. This encodes CASSPEPSGDGELFF.

The gene calls are TRBV6-5 and TRBJ2-7; TRBD1 matches at 8 bases. Per the germline V gene, CDR1 is MNHEY and CDR2 is SVGAGI. The CDR3 has 15 residues. The V segment lost 1 base and the J segment 2 bases; nucleotides outside the gene matches: 4. The chain's CDR3 is CASSYLQGEAYEQYF. DNA for the CDR3: TGTGCCAGCAGTTACTTACAGGGGGAGGCCTACGAGCAGTACTTC.

Comments on this clone: The sample has other DNA sequences that encode this CDR3 too. The V gene is TRBV27, the J gene TRBJ1-1; D is unresolved. Germline values: CDR1 MNHEY, CDR2 SMNVEV (reference sequence). The CDR3 is 13 amino acids. V was cut by 2 bases and J by 1 base, with 5 bases left in between. The CDR3 region is CASSLSRNTEAFF. The CDR3 nucleotides read TGTGCCAGCAGTTTAAGCCGGAACACTGAAGCTTTCTTT.